Following are 30 T cell receptor beta chains from one sample sequenced in a study of cytomegalovirus exposure and HLA in healthy donors. It was with 60 Vbeta and 13 Jbeta primers that the PCR ran. Here immunoSEQ multiplex PCR was the method, and the copy in TCRdb shows in-frame clones only, minus some. This sample has fewer than 250,000 clones; around 79% occur once, and the top ten carry about 0.37%. The material sequenced was PBMCs. The receptor source for this set is a male donor in good health and CMV-seropositive.

The chain has TRBV7-2 and TRBJ2-1; D perhaps matches TRBD2 (7 bases). The ends were cut back, 5 bases at V and 6 bases at J, with 17 bases in the middle. The CDR3 consists of 15 residues. Germline values: CDR1 SGHTA, CDR2 FQGNSA. The CDR3 here is CASSVSVGGVNEQFF. The DNA of the CDR3 is TGTGCCAGCAGCGTAAGTGTAGGGGGGGTCAATGAGCAGTTCTTC.

The chain is built from TRBV19 and TRBJ2-1; D might be TRBD1 (6 bases). CDR3 length equals 16 residues. Germline CDR1 reads LNHDA; CDR2 reads SQIVND (reference sequence). V lost 0 bases, J lost 4 bases, and 13 bases lay in between. The CDR3 DNA follows: TGTGCCAGTAGTATAGACGGGACAATCCAATACAATGAGCAGTTCTTC. Its protein is CASSIDGTIQYNEQFF.

The chain joins TRBV28 to TRBJ2-5; D unclear. The J call is uncertain, as TRBJ2-7 better fits the DNA end. Germline CDR1 and CDR2: MDHEN and SYDVKM. The CDR3 extends over 12 amino acids. The CDR3 sequence is CASSLRNYEQYF. In DNA form, the CDR3 reads TGTGCCAGCAGTTTACGTAACTACGAGCAGTACTTC.

The rearrangement links TRBV7-3 to TRBJ2-7; D ambiguous. The CDR3 has 12 residues. The germline V gene encodes CDR1 SGHTA and CDR2 FQGTGA. V lost 5 bases to trimming and J lost 4 bases, with 9 bases between them. In nucleotides, the CDR3 is TGTGCCAGCAGCGAGAGCATTTACGAGCAGTACTTC. This gives the protein CASSESIYEQYF.

The chain carries TRBV4-2 and TRBJ2-5; 9 positions match TRBD2. The CDR3 consists of 18 residues. The germline V gene has CDR1 LGHNA and CDR2 YNFKEQ. V lost 0 bases and J lost 5; bases outside the gene matches: 13. Here the CDR3 reads CASSQEALAGIVVETQYF. In DNA, the CDR3 is TGTGCCAGCAGCCAAGAGGCGCTAGCGGGGATCGTTGTGGAGACCCAGTACTTC.

The rearrangement links TRBV7-8 to TRBJ2-1, with D maybe TRBD2 (5 bases). Germline values: CDR1 SGHVS, CDR2 FQNEAQ. The CDR3 is 14 residues long. Between the trimmed V and J ends, which lost 4 bases and 2 bases, there was a span of 9 bases. The CDR3 loop is CASSSTSTYNEQFF. The CDR3 DNA sequence: TGTGCCAGCAGCTCTACTAGTACCTACAATGAGCAGTTCTTC.

The V and J genes are TRBV4-3 and TRBJ1-4; D is uncertain. The CDR3 consists of 16 residues. Trimming left V 1 base short and J 7 bases short, with 16 bases between. Germline V gene lookup returns CDR1 LGHNA and CDR2 YSLEER. CDR3 sequence (DNA): TGCGCCAGCAGCCAAGTCGGTGGGAGGGTGATTGAAAAACTGTTTTTT. Its protein is CASSQVGGRVIEKLFF.

V gene TRBV11-2 combines with J gene TRBJ1-1; D uncertain. Trimming removed 5 bases at V and 5 bases at J, with 21 bases between. The CDR3 is made up of 16 amino acids. CDR1 SGHAT and CDR2 FQNNGV come from the germline V gene. The CDR3 nucleotides read TGTGCCAGCAGCCTTGGGAGCGGAGGGTTTGGGACTGAAGCTTTCTTT. Translation: CASSLGSGGFGTEAFF.

The chain joins TRBV6-5 to TRBJ2-5; D is perhaps TRBD1 (6 bases). Between the trimmed V and J ends, which lost 3 bases and 2 bases, there was a span of 13 bases. This CDR3 comprises 15 residues. Germline-derived CDR1 and CDR2 are MNHEY and SVGAGI. This CDR3 reads CASSYQGFWQETQYF. CDR3 bases: TGTGCCAGCAGTTATCAGGGGTTTTGGCAAGAGACCCAGTACTTC.

Turning to this clone: In the same sample, other DNA sequences code for this CDR3. The gene calls are TRBV9 and TRBJ1-2; D is ambiguous. V was pared by 4 bases and J by 9 bases, with 4 bases between. The germline CDR1 and CDR2 sequences are SGDLS and YYNGEE. The CDR3 totals 9 residues. The DNA for the CDR3 is TGTGCCAGCAGCCCCAGCTACACCTTC. Its protein product is CASSPSYTF.

The gene calls are TRBV11-3 and TRBJ1-1, with D perhaps TRBD1 (5 bases). CDR3 length: 11 amino acids. CDR1 and CDR2 from the germline V gene are SGHNT and YENEEA. Trimming took 5 bases from V and 8 from J, leaving 9 bases between them. CDR3: CASSLRGEAFF. The CDR3 nucleotides read TGTGCCAGCAGCCTAAGGGGAGAAGCTTTCTTT.

The V gene is TRBV12-5, the J gene TRBJ2-2; perhaps TRBD1 as D (6 bases). The V end lost 1 base, the J end lost 7 bases, and 7 bases lay between the germline ends. The CDR3 extends over 13 amino acids. From germline, CDR1 is LGHNT and CDR2 FRNRAP. The CDR3 spells CASGLDRVGELFF. In DNA, the CDR3 is TGTGCTAGTGGTTTGGACAGGGTCGGGGAGCTGTTTTTT.

The chain employs TRBV29-1 and TRBJ2-3; TRBD1 is a possible D gene (6 bases). Trimming stripped 3 bases from V and 7 bases from J, with 17 bases between. The CDR3 extends over 14 amino acids. Germline-derived CDR1 and CDR2 are SQVTM and ANQGSEA. The CDR3 DNA sequence: TGCAGCGTTGAGCAGGGGCTTGGGGTGAATACGCAGTATTTT. Translating it yields CSVEQGLGVNTQYF.

The sample holds one count of this clone. The CDR3 DNA reads as TGTGCCACCAGCACCGCCGGGACAGGTTCCAATGAGCAGTTCTTC. Its translation: CATSTAGTGSNEQFF. The V gene is TRBV15, the J gene TRBJ2-1; 8 positions match TRBD1. Trimming cost V 4 bases and J 6 bases; bases outside gene matches: 8. This CDR3 comprises 15 residues. Germline V gene sequence: CDR1 LNHNV, CDR2 YYDKDF (reference sequence).

This clone was counted between two and nine times. The chain employs TRBV6-5 and TRBJ1-2; perhaps TRBD1 as D (5 bases). CDR3 length: 13 amino acids. Per the germline V gene, CDR1 is MNHEY and CDR2 is SVGAGI. The V and J ends lost 2 bases and 8 bases respectively, with 12 bases between them. CDR3 protein: CASSYGDSVGYTF. The CDR3 DNA reads as TGTGCCAGCAGTTACGGGGACTCAGTCGGCTACACCTTC.

This chain connects TRBV29-1 to TRBJ2-2; 10 bases line up with TRBD2. Germline assignment: CDR1 SQVTM and CDR2 ANQGSEA. After removal of 6 bases from V and 4 bases from J, the junction contained 8 bases not matched to a gene. The CDR3 is 15 amino acids. The CDR3 DNA reads TGCAGCGTGACTCTAACTAGCGGGGCCACCGGGGAGCTGTTTTTT. Translating gives CSVTLTSGATGELFF.

The CDR3 DNA sequence: TGTGCCAGCAGCGTAGGCCAGGATCATGGCTACACCTTC. The encoded protein is CASSVGQDHGYTF. This sequence joins TRBV9 and TRBJ1-2; D is unclear. The CDR3 contains 13 residues. The V end lost 0 bases, the J end lost 6 bases, and 9 bases lay between the germline ends. The germline V gene has CDR1 SGDLS and CDR2 YYNGEE.

The J gene is TRBJ1-4, the V gene TRBV7-2, with D possibly matching TRBD1 (6 bases). Germline assignment: CDR1 SGHTA and CDR2 FQGNSA. The CDR3 length is 15 residues. Trimming removed 6 bases at V and 4 bases at J, with 15 bases between. The CDR3 loop is CASSRGGRGNEKLFF. CDR3 in DNA: TGTGCCAGCAGTCGGGGGGGCAGGGGTAATGAAAAACTGTTTTTT.

The V gene is TRBV4-3, the J gene TRBJ2-7, with D perhaps matching TRBD2 (7 bases). Per germline, CDR1 LGHNA and CDR2 YSLEER. The CDR3 contains 15 residues. Trimming pared 0 bases from V and 4 bases from J, leaving 13 bases between. The CDR3: CASSQDRGAVYEQYF. The CDR3 DNA reads TGCGCCAGCAGCCAAGACCGGGGGGCGGTATACGAGCAGTACTTC.

This rearrangement joins TRBV27 to TRBJ2-1, with a weak D call TRBD2 (6 bases). Deletions cut 5 bases from V and 4 bases from J, with 15 bases between. CDR1 and CDR2 from the germline V gene are MNHEY and SMNVEV (reference sequence). This CDR3 contains 15 residues. The CDR3 reads CASSKGPSGYNEQFF. CDR3 sequence (DNA): TGTGCCAGCAGTAAAGGACCCAGCGGGTACAATGAGCAGTTCTTC.

This chain connects TRBV25-1 to TRBJ2-6; 9 bases map to TRBD1. The CDR3 loop spans 18 amino acids. CDR1 and CDR2 from the germline V gene are MGHDK and SYGVNS. The V gene end was trimmed by 5 bases and the J gene end by 0 bases; junction bases not matched to a gene: 8. This chain's CDR3 is CASSKTGTGSSGANVLTF. The CDR3 nucleotides read TGTGCCAGCAGTAAAACCGGGACAGGGAGCTCTGGGGCCAACGTCCTGACTTTC.

The rearrangement links TRBV7-2 to TRBJ1-2; D perhaps matches TRBD1 (6 bases). The germline CDR1 and CDR2 sequences are SGHTA and FQGNSA. V was pared by 1 base and J by 6 bases, with 12 bases between. This CDR3 contains 14 residues. CDR3 protein: CASSLEQGFNGYTF. In DNA form, the CDR3 reads TGTGCCAGCAGCTTAGAACAGGGTTTTAATGGCTACACCTTC.

This clone turned up a few times. This chain joins TRBV28 and TRBJ1-2, with D hard to call. Germline V gives CDR1 MDHEN, CDR2 SYDVKM. Between the trimmed V and J ends, which lost 2 bases and 7 bases, there was a span of 14 bases. The CDR3 totals 14 residues. The CDR3 sequence is CASSLGTPQRGYTF. The CDR3 DNA sequence: TGTGCCAGCAGTTTAGGCACTCCTCAGCGTGGCTACACCTTC.

The chain is built from TRBV2 and TRBJ2-3, with TRBD2 matching over 11 bases. The CDR3 sequence is 15 residues long. Trimming removed 6 bases from V and 4 bases from J; junction bases left unmatched: 6. Germline lookup yields CDR1 SNHLY and CDR2 FYNNEI. The CDR3 DNA reads TGTGCCAGCAGCTTACTAGCGGGAGAGTCAGATACGCAGTATTTT. This sequence encodes CASSLLAGESDTQYF.

V is TRBV4-3 and J is TRBJ2-7, with TRBD2 identical over 9 bases. This CDR3 comprises 15 residues. Germline V CDR1 and CDR2: LGHNA, YSLEER. The junction had 8 bases not matched to a gene; V was cut back by 2 bases and J by 6 bases. The CDR3 protein is CASSQSGAGGSEQYF. The CDR3 DNA sequence: TGCGCCAGCAGCCAAAGCGGGGCGGGGGGGAGCGAGCAGTACTTC.

This clone was found once. The CDR3 sequence: CASSPLAGKETQYF. DNA for the CDR3: TGTGCCAGCAGTCCCCTAGCGGGAAAAGAGACCCAGTACTTC. The chain couples TRBV27 to TRBJ2-5; 9 bases fit TRBD2. The length of the CDR3 is 14 residues. Germline V gene lookup returns CDR1 MNHEY and CDR2 SMNVEV (reference sequence). J was trimmed by 3 bases and V by 5 bases; bases with no gene match: 4.

V gene TRBV13 combines with J gene TRBJ1-5; D gene uncertain. Trimming removed 6 bases from V and 7 bases from J, with 10 bases in between. The length of the CDR3 is 12 residues. From germline, CDR1 is PRHDT and CDR2 FYEKMQ (reference sequence). CDR3 in DNA: TGTGCCAGCAGGCCGAGAGGACAGCCCCAGCATTTT. Encoded protein: CASRPRGQPQHF.

The chain joins TRBV28 to TRBJ2-7; a weak D match, TRBD2 (5 bases). Trimming took off 5 bases at V and 6 bases at J, with 11 bases between the two ends. Germline values: CDR1 MDHEN, CDR2 SYDVKM. The CDR3 spans 12 residues. CDR3 nucleotide sequence: TGTGCCAGCAGTCTCGGACTGCCCGAGCAGTACTTC. It is translated as CASSLGLPEQYF.

The chain couples TRBV7-3 to TRBJ2-2; the D gene is possibly TRBD1 (6 bases). Germline loops: CDR1 SGHTA, CDR2 FQGTGA. V was cut by 5 bases and J by 1 base, with 11 bases left in between. The CDR3 sequence is 15 residues long. In DNA, the CDR3 is TGTGCCAGCAGCCCCTCAGGGGAGAACACCGGGGAGCTGTTTTTT. Translated: CASSPSGENTGELFF.

This rearrangement joins TRBV7-3 to TRBJ1-1, with TRBD1 matching 7 bases. This CDR3 region has 17 residues. V lost 5 bases and J lost 5; bases outside the gene matches: 17. Germline lookup yields CDR1 SGHTA and CDR2 FQGTGA. The CDR3 is CASSRQPGQPGGTEAFF. In DNA form, the CDR3 reads TGTGCCAGCAGCAGACAGCCGGGACAGCCAGGAGGGACTGAAGCTTTCTTT.